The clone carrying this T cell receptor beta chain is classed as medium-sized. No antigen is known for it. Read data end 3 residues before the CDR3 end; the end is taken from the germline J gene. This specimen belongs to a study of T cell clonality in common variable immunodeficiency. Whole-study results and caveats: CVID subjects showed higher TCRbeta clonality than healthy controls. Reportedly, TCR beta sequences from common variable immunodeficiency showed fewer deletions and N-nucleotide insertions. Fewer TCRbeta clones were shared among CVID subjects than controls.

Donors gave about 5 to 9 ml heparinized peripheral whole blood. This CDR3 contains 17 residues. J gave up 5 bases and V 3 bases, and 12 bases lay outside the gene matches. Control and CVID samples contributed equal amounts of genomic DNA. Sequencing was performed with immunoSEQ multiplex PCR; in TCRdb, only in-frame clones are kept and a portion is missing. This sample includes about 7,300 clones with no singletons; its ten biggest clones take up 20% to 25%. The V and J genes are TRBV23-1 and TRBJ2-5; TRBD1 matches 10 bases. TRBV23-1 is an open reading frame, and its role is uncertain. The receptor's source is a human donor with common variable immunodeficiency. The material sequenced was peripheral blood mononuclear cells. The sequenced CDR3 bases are TGCGCCAGCAGTCAGCCCGGGACAGGGGAGTTAGGGGAGACC. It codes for CASSQPGTGELGET. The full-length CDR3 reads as CASSQPGTGELGETQYF.